The 10 T cell receptor beta chains presented below share a single source sample, sequenced in a study of T cells in Graves' hyperthyroidism and ophthalmopathy. TCR beta CDR3 region amplification was performed from RNA transcripts. Carried out on the TCR CDR3, a first-round RT-PCR used the HTBI primer set. TCRdb called the multiplex PCR reads again in MiXCR, with one record for every CDR3 protein. The sample shows 600,000 to 700,000 distinct CDR3 sequences, about 15% of them seen only once. The sequencing sample was made of blood. These TCRs come from a middle-aged woman with Graves' ophthalmopathy.

This clonotype was found many times. The chain joins TRBV6-2 or TRBV6-3 to TRBJ1-1; no definite D call. V dropped 10 bases and J dropped 0 bases, with 12 bases sitting between them. The length of the CDR3 is 13 residues. From germline, CDR1 is MNHEY and CDR2 SVGEGT. The CDR3 sequence is CATMTPMNTEAFF. CDR3 coding DNA: TGTGCCACCATGACACCGATGAACACTGAAGCTTTCTTT.

The genes are TRBV28 and TRBJ2-7, with a weak D call TRBD1 (6 bases). CDR3 length: 14 amino acids. V was trimmed by 6 bases and J by 4 bases, leaving 16 bases between them. The germline CDR1 and CDR2 sequences are MDHEN and SYDVKM. CDR3 DNA: TGTGCCAGCAGACTGGGTCAGGGGTCGTACGAGCAGTACTTC. Encoded protein: CASRLGQGSYEQYF.

This clonotype was detected ten times or more. The V call is TRBV27, the J call TRBJ1-1, with TRBD1 as a possible D gene (6 bases). CDR1 is MNHEY, CDR2 SMNVEV, per germline (reference sequence). V gave up 3 bases and J gave up 2 bases, with 10 bases separating them. The CDR3 has 14 amino acids. The CDR3 region has the DNA TGTGCCAGCAGTTTTGGGGGGCGCAACACTGAAGCTTTCTTT. It yields the protein CASSFGGRNTEAFF.

This clonotype was seen many times. The chain uses TRBV6-1 and TRBJ2-5; 9 bases are shared with TRBD2. This CDR3 contains 19 residues. Germline trimming cut 0 bases from V and 1 base from J; bases unmatched to any gene: 12. From germline, CDR1 is MNHNS and CDR2 SASEGT. This CDR3 is CASSEARVGLAGAQETQYF. The CDR3 DNA sequence: TGTGCCAGCAGTGAAGCCAGAGTAGGATTAGCGGGAGCCCAAGAGACCCAGTACTTC.

This clonotype was seen at least ten times. The V call is TRBV6-5, the J call TRBJ2-6, with no clear D. This CDR3 has 14 residues. Germline V gene data show CDR1 as MNHEY and CDR2 as SVGAGI. V was shortened by 2 bases and J by 4 bases, with 6 bases between the two germline ends. CDR3 residues: CASSYGLGANVLTF. The CDR3 DNA follows: TGTGCCAGCAGTTACGGCCTGGGGGCCAACGTCCTGACTTTC.

This sequence joins TRBV9 and TRBJ2-7, with 9 bases lining up with TRBD1. The trim removed 3 bases at V and 6 bases at J, leaving 4 bases unmatched. Germline values: CDR1 SGDLS, CDR2 YYNGEE. The CDR3 has 13 amino acids. The CDR3 is CASSATTGGEQYF. CDR3 nucleotide sequence: TGTGCCAGCAGCGCAACGACAGGGGGCGAGCAGTACTTC.

The sample holds a few counts of this clonotype. This chain links TRBV6-1 with TRBJ2-7; 7 bases agree with TRBD1. The CDR3 runs 14 residues. With V trimmed by 5 bases and J by 3 bases, 7 bases remained unmatched. Germline CDR1 and CDR2: MNHNS and SASEGT. The CDR3 here is CASSTDRDGYEQYF. The DNA for the CDR3 is TGTGCCAGCAGTACAGACAGGGATGGCTACGAGCAGTACTTC.

This clonotype was picked up a small number of times. The chain links TRBV12-3 or TRBV12-4 to TRBJ2-7, with TRBD1 identical over 11 bases. With V trimmed by 6 bases and J by 7 bases, 11 bases remained unmatched. There are 15 residues in the CDR3. The CDR3 DNA follows: TGTGCCAGCAGCTTTGGACAGGGGGCGAGTTGGGAGCAGTACTTC. It is translated as CASSFGQGASWEQYF.

This clonotype was recorded a few times. The V gene is TRBV7-6, the J gene TRBJ1-5, with D unclear. Germline assignment: CDR1 SGHVS and CDR2 FNYEAQ. Deletions cut 5 bases from V and 3 bases from J, with 14 bases between. This CDR3 is built from 15 residues. In DNA, the CDR3 is TGTGCCAGCAGCGTACGGGGTGGGGACAATCAGCCCCAGCATTTT. This sequence encodes CASSVRGGDNQPQHF.

This clonotype was seen many times. V and J are TRBV2 and TRBJ2-7, with 9 bases identical to TRBD2. Germline CDR1 and CDR2: SNHLY and FYNNEI. The CDR3 loop spans 15 amino acids. The trim removed 4 bases at V and 4 bases at J, leaving 8 bases unmatched. CDR3 coding DNA: TGTGCCAGCAGTGTTGGGCCGGGACTAGCTTACGAGCAGTACTTC. It is translated as CASSVGPGLAYEQYF.